The source of this T cell receptor beta chain is a study of blood T cells in healthy people across ages. Germline CDR1 and CDR2: SGHRS and YFSETQ. The CDR3 is 15 residues long. J lost 8 bases, V lost 2 bases, and 10 bases had no gene match. A J-beta primer mix and a sample-barcoded 5' primer were used in a second PCR of about 7 to 12 cycles. TCRdb passed the 5' RACE reads through MiXCR, listing each CDR3 protein once. This sample carries 1.5 million to 2 million distinct CDR3 sequences, 28% of them seen once, and the ten largest clones take 7% to 9%. This clonotype was counted only a few times. Sequencing input: blood. V is TRBV5-1 and J is TRBJ2-1; 7 bases line up with TRBD2. The TCR comes from a woman younger than 45 in good health. The CDR3 nucleotides are TGCGCCAGCAGCTTTTTTGGGGGGGAAAATGATGAGCAGTTCTTC. Translating it yields CASSFFGGENDEQFF.